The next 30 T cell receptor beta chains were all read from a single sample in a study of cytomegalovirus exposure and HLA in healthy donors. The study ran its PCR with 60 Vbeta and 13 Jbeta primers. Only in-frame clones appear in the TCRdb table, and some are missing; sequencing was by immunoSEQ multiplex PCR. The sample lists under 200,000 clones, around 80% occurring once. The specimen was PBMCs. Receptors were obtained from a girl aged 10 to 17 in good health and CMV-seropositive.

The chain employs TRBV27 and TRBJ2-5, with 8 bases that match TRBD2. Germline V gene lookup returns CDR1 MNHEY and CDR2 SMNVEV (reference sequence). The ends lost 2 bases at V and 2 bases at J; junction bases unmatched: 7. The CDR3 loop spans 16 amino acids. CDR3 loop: CASSLRSTSEQETQYF. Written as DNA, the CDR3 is TGTGCCAGCAGTTTACGTTCGACTAGCGAACAAGAGACCCAGTACTTC.

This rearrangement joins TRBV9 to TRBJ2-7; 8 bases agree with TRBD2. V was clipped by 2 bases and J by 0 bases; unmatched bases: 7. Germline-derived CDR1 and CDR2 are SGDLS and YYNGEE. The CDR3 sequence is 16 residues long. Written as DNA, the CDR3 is TGTGCCAGCAGCGTTAGCAGCGGGGGCCTCTCCTACGAGCAGTACTTC. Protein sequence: CASSVSSGGLSYEQYF.

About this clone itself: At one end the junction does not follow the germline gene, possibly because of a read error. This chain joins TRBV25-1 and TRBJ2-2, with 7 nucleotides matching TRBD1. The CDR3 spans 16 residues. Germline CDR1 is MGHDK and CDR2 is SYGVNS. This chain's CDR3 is CASSGSERGQHRGAVF. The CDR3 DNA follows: TGTGCCAGCAGTGGGTCGGAGAGGGGGCAACACCGGGGAGCTGTTTTT.

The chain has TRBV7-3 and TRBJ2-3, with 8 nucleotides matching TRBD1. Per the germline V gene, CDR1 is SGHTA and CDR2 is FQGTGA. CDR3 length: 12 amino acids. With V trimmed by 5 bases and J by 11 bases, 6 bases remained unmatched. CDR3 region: CASSADRGGQYF. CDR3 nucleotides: TGTGCCAGCAGCGCCGACAGGGGCGGGCAGTATTTT. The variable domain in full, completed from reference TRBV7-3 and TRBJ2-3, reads GAGVSQTPSNKVTEKGKYVELRCDPISGHTALYWYRQSLGQGPEFLIYFQGTGAADDSGLPNDRFFAVRPEGSVSTLKIQRTERGDSAVYLCASSADRGGQYFGPGTRLTVL.

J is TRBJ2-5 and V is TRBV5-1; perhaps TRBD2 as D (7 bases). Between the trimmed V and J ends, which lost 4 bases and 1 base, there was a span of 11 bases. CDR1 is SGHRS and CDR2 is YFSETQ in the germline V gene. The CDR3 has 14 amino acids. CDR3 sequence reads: CASSPAGAQETQYF. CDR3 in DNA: TGCGCCAGCAGCCCCGCGGGGGCCCAAGAGACCCAGTACTTC.

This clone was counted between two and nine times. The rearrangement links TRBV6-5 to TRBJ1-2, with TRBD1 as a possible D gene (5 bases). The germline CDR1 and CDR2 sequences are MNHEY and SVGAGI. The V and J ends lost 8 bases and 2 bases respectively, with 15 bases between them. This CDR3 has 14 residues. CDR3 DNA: TGTGCCAGCCAGAAGGGGCAGGGAAACTATGGCTACACCTTC. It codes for CASQKGQGNYGYTF.

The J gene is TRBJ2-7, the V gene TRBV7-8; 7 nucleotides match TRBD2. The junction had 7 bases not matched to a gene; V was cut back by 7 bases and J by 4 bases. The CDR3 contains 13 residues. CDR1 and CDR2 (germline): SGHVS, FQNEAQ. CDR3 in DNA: TGTGCCAGCAACCGCCTCGGGGGGTACGAGCAGTACTTC. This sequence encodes CASNRLGGYEQYF.

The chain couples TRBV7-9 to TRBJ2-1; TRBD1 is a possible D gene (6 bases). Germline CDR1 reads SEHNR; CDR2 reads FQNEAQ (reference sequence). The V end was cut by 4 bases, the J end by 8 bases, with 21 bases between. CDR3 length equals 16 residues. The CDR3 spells CASSSLGGSRGYEQFF. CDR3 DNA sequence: TGTGCCAGCAGCTCTCTGGGCGGTTCCAGGGGTTATGAGCAGTTCTTC.

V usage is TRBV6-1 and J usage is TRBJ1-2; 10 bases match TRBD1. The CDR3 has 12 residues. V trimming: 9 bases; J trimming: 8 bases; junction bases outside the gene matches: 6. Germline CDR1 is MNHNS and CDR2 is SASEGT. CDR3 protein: CASTWTGGGYTF. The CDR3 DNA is TGTGCCAGTACCTGGACAGGGGGAGGCTACACCTTC.

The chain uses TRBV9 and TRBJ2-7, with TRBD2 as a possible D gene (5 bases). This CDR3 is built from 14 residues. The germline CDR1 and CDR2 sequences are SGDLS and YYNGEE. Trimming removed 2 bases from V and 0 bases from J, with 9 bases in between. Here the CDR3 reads CASSVGVSSYEQYF. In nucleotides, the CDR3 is TGTGCCAGCAGCGTCGGGGTGAGCTCCTACGAGCAGTACTTC.

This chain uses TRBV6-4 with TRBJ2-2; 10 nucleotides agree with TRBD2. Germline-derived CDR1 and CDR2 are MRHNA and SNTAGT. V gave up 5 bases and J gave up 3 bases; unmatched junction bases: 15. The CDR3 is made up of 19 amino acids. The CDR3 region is CASSQGRIKAGGDTGELFF. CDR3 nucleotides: TGTGCCAGCAGTCAGGGAAGAATAAAAGCGGGGGGGGACACCGGGGAGCTGTTTTTT.

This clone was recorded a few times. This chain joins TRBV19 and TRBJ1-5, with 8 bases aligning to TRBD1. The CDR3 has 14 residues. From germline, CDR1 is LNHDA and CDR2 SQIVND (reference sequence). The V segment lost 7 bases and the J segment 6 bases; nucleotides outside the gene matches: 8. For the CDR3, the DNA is TGTGCCAGTACCTCGCATCAGGGGGCTCAGCCCCAGCATTTT. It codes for CASTSHQGAQPQHF.

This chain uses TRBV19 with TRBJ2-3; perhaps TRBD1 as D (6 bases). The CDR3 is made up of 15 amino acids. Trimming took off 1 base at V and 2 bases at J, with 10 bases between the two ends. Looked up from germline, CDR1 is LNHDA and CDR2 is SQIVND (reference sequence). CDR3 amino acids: CASSIATGYTDTQYF. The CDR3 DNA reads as TGTGCCAGTAGTATAGCAACAGGGTACACAGATACGCAGTATTTT.

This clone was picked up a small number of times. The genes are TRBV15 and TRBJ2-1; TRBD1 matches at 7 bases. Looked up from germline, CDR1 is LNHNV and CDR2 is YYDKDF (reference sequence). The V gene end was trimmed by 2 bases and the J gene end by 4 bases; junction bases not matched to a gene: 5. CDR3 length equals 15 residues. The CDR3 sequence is CATSRWTGTYNEQFF. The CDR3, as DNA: TGTGCCACCAGCAGATGGACAGGAACATACAATGAGCAGTTCTTC.

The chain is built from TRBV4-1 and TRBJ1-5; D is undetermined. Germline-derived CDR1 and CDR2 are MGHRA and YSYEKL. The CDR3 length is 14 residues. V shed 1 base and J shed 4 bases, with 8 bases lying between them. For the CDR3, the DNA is TGCGCCAGCAGCCAAGCGGCGAGGAATCAGCCCCAGCATTTT. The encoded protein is CASSQAARNQPQHF.

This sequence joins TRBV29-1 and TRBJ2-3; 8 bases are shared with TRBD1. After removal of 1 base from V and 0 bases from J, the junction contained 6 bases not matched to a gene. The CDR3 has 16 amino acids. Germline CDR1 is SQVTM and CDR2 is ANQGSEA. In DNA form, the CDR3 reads TGCAGCGTTGAAGGTGGGACAGGAATTAGCACAGATACGCAGTATTTT. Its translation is CSVEGGTGISTDTQYF.

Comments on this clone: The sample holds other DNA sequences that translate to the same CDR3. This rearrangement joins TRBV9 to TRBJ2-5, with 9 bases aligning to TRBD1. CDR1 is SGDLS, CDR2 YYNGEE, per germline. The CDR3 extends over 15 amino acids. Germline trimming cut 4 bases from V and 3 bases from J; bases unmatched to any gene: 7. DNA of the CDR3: TGTGCCAGCAGCTCTCGACAGGGGGTAGAAGAGACCCAGTACTTC. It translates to CASSSRQGVEETQYF.

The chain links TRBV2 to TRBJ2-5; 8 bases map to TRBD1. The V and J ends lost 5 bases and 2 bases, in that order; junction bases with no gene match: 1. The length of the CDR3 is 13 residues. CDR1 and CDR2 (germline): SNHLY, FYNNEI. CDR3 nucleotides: TGTGCCAGCAGTAGACAGGGGCAAGAGACCCAGTACTTC. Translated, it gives CASSRQGQETQYF.

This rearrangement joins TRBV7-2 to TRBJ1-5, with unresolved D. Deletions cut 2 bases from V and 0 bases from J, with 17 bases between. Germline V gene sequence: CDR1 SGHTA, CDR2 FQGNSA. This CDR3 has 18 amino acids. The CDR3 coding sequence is TGTGCCAGCAGCTTATCGATAATGTGGGAGGGTAGCAATCAGCCCCAGCATTTT. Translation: CASSLSIMWEGSNQPQHF.

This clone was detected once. CDR3 nucleotides: TGTGCCACCAGCAGAGGGATGGAATACGACAGGTATGGCTACACCTTC. It translates to CATSRGMEYDRYGYTF. This chain connects TRBV15 to TRBJ1-2; weak D call: TRBD1 (6 bases). The CDR3 consists of 16 residues. The V and J ends lost 1 base and 5 bases respectively, with 17 bases between them. In germline, CDR1 is LNHNV, CDR2 YYDKDF (reference sequence).

DNA for the CDR3: TGTGCCATCAATACACCGGGACTAGCGGGAGGCTCACTAACCTACGAGCAGTACTTC. Residues: CAINTPGLAGGSLTYEQYF. The chain combines TRBV9 with TRBJ2-7; 15 bases fit TRBD2. This CDR3 spans 19 amino acids. Trimming removed 9 bases from V and 2 bases from J; junction bases left unmatched: 18. Germline-derived CDR1 and CDR2 are SGDLS and YYNGEE.

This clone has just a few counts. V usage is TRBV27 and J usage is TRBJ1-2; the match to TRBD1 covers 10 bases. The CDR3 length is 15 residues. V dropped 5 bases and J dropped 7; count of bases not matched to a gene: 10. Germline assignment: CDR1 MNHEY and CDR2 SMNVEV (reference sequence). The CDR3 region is CASSPVKGDRGGYTF. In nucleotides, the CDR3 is TGTGCCAGCAGTCCCGTGAAGGGGGACAGGGGTGGCTACACCTTC.

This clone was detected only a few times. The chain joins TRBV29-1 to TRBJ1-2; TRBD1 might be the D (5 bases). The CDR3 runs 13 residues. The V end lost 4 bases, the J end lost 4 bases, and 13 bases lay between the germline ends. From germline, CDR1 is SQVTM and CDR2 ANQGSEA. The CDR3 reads CSVGIGESYGYTF. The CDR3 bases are TGCAGCGTTGGGATAGGGGAATCCTATGGCTACACCTTC. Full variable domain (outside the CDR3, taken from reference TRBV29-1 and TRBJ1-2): SAVISQKPSRDICQRGTSLTIQCQVDSQVTMMFWYRQQPGQSLTLIATANQGSEATYESGFVIDKFPISRPNLTFSTLTVSNMSPEDSSIYLCSVGIGESYGYTFGSGTRLTVV.

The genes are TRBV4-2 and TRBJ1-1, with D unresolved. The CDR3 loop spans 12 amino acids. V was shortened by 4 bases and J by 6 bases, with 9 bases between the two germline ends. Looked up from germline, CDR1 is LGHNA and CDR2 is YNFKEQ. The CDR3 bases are TGTGCCAGCAGCCGAGACGGGGCTGAAGCTTTCTTT. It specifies CASSRDGAEAFF.

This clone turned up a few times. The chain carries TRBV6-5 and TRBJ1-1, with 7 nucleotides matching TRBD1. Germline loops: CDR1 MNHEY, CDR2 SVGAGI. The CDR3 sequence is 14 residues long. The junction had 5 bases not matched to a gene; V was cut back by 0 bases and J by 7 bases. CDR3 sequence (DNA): TGTGCCAGCAGTTACTCGAGATACAGGGGTGAAGCTTTCTTT. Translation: CASSYSRYRGEAFF.

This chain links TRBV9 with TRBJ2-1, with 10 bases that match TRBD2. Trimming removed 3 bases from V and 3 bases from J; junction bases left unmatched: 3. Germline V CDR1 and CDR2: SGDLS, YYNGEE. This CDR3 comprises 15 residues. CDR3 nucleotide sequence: TGTGCCAGCAGCGAGGCTAGCGGGAGCTACAATGAGCAGTTCTTC. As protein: CASSEASGSYNEQFF.

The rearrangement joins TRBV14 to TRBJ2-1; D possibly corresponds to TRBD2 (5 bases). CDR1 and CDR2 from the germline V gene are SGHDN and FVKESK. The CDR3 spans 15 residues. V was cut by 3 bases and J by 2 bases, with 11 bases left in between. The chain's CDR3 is CASSQYRETYNEQFF. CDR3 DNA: TGTGCCAGCAGCCAGTACCGGGAAACCTACAATGAGCAGTTCTTC.

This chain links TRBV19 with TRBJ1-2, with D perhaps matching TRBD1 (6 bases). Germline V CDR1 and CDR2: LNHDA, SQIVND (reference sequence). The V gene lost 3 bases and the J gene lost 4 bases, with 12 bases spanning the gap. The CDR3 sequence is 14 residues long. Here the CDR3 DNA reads TGTGCCAGTAGTATGTCAGGGGAAGGCTATGGCTACACCTTC. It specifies CASSMSGEGYGYTF. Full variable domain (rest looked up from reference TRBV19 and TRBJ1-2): DGGITQSPKYLFRKEGQNVTLSCEQNLNHDAMYWYRQDPGQGLRLIYYSQIVNDFQKGDIAEGYSVSREKKESFPLTVTSAQKNPTAFYLCASSMSGEGYGYTFGSGTRLTVV.

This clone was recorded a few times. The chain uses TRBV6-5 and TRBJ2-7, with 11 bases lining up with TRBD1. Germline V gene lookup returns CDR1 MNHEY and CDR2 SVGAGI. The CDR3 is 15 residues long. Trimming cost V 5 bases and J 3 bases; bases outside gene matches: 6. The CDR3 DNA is TGTGCCAGCAGTGGTCCGGGACAGGGGGTCTACGAGCAGTACTTC. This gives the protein CASSGPGQGVYEQYF.

The chain's CDR3 is CASSYSGRALYEQYF. In nucleotides, the CDR3 is TGTGCCAGCAGCTATAGCGGGAGGGCCCTTTACGAGCAGTACTTC. The chain employs TRBV7-9 and TRBJ2-7; 11 nucleotides match TRBD2. The CDR3 runs to 15 residues. Looked up from germline, CDR1 is SEHNR and CDR2 is FQNEAQ (reference sequence). V shed 4 bases and J 4 bases; nucleotides not matched to a gene: 6.